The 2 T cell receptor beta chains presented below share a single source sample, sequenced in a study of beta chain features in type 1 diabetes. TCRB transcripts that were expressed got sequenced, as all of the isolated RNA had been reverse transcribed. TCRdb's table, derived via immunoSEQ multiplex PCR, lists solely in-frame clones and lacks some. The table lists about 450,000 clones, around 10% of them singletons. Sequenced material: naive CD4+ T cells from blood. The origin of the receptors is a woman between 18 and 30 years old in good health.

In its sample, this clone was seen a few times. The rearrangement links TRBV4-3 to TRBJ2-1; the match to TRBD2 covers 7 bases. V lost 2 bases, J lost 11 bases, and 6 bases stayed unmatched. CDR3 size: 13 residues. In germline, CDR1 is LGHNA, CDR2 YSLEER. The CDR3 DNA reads TGCGCCAGCAGCCAAACTAGCGTTGGGAAGCAGTTCTTC. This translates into CASSQTSVGKQFF.

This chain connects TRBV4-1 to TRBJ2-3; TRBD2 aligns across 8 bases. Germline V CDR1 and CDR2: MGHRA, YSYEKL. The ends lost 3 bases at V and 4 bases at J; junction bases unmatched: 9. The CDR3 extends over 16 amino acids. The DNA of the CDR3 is TGCGCCAGCAGCCAGTCTCATAGCGGGAATCCAGATACGCAGTATTTT. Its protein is CASSQSHSGNPDTQYF.